These 31 T cell receptor beta chains were sequenced from one sample in a study of PD-L1 blockade in urothelial cancer (dated by TCRdb to about 2017). Library prep was done by the immunoSEQ multiplex PCR assay. TCRdb holds this immuneACCESS table with in-frame rearrangements only. Some clones are missing; in checked studies, unresolved V genes explain under half, and the rest has no known cause. The sample records some 51,000 clones, 70% to 90% of which are singletons. The top ten clonotypes cover 2% to 2.5% of the sample. The sample's time point label, in plain terms: peripheral blood 6 weeks after treatment start. Sequencing used PBMCs, obtained around atezolizumab (anti-PD-L1) treatment. The source of these receptors is a man in his sixties with urothelial cancer.

The chain uses TRBV4-3 and TRBJ2-3; the match to TRBD2 covers 7 bases. The trim removed 1 base at V and 4 bases at J, leaving 2 bases unmatched. Germline CDR1 and CDR2: LGHNA and YSLEER. This CDR3 is 14 amino acids long. CDR3: CASSQAGGADTQYF. The CDR3 bases are TGCGCCAGCAGCCAAGCGGGAGGAGCAGATACGCAGTATTTT.

V usage is TRBV10-3 and J usage is TRBJ2-1, with 8 bases that match TRBD2. This CDR3 has 16 residues. Germline trimming cut 4 bases from V and 9 bases from J; bases unmatched to any gene: 14. Germline assignment: CDR1 ENHRY and CDR2 SYGVKD. Here the CDR3 DNA reads TGTGCCATCAGTGTGCCGCAACCGGGACTAGTAAGTGAGCAGTTCTTC. Residues: CAISVPQPGLVSEQFF.

The V gene is TRBV6-1, the J gene TRBJ2-4; 9 nucleotides match TRBD1. The CDR3 has 19 residues. J lost 1 base, V lost 4 bases, and 14 bases had no gene match. CDR1 MNHNS and CDR2 SASEGT come from the germline V gene. This CDR3 is CASSAHRDRVKGAKNIQYF. The CDR3 DNA reads as TGTGCCAGCAGTGCGCACCGGGACAGGGTGAAAGGGGCCAAAAACATTCAGTACTTC.

This chain links TRBV7-9 with TRBJ2-3, with 9 nucleotides matching TRBD2. The CDR3 sequence is 15 residues long. The V gene's germline CDR1 is SEHNR and CDR2 FQNEAQ (reference sequence). V was pared by 0 bases and J by 4 bases, with 2 bases of the junction left unmatched. CDR3 coding DNA: TGTGCCAGCAGCTTAGCTAGGACTAGCGCAGATACGCAGTATTTT. This translates into CASSLARTSADTQYF.

The chain recombines TRBV27 with TRBJ1-2; 8 nucleotides align to TRBD1. CDR3 size: 14 residues. Germline V lookup: CDR1 MNHEY, CDR2 SMNVEV (reference sequence). Unmatched junction bases numbered 7, after V lost 7 bases and J lost 3 bases. This CDR3 reads CASKKTGVDYGYTF. CDR3 coding DNA: TGTGCCAGCAAAAAGACAGGGGTTGACTATGGCTACACCTTC.

This clone occurred once. This sequence joins TRBV6-5 and TRBJ2-7, with 10 bases that match TRBD2. The CDR3 runs to 16 residues. V dropped 0 bases and J dropped 2; count of bases not matched to a gene: 4. Germline loops: CDR1 MNHEY, CDR2 SVGAGI. The CDR3 is CASSYSFTSGTYEQYF. Written as DNA, the CDR3 is TGTGCCAGCAGTTACTCGTTCACTAGCGGGACCTACGAGCAGTACTTC.

The chain is built from TRBV7-8 and TRBJ2-7; weak D call: TRBD1 (5 bases). The ends were cut back, 0 bases at V and 0 bases at J, with 12 bases in the middle. Per germline, CDR1 SGHVS and CDR2 FQNEAQ. The CDR3 has 16 residues. CDR3 loop: CASSLAEYRSSYEQYF. The DNA of the CDR3 is TGTGCCAGCAGCTTAGCAGAGTACAGGAGCTCCTACGAGCAGTACTTC.

V usage is TRBV6-6 and J usage is TRBJ1-4; D may be TRBD1 (6 bases). V was shortened by 7 bases and J by 8 bases, with 17 bases between the two germline ends. CDR1 MNHNY and CDR2 SVGAGI come from the germline V gene (reference sequence). This CDR3 contains 14 residues. The CDR3 is CASNPYQGREKLFF. The DNA of the CDR3 is TGTGCCAGCAATCCATATCAGGGGCGCGAAAAACTGTTTTTT.

This clone was counted a single time. The CDR3: CASSKGGGRVGKETQYF. As DNA, the CDR3 is TGTGCCAGTAGTAAGGGCGGCGGGCGCGTTGGCAAAGAGACCCAGTACTTC. The chain has TRBV19 and TRBJ2-5; possible D gene TRBD2, 5 bases. Germline CDR1 and CDR2: LNHDA and SQIVND (reference sequence). Trimming removed 4 bases at V and 3 bases at J, with 21 bases between. The CDR3 has 17 amino acids.

The chain links TRBV6-5 to TRBJ1-2; D may be TRBD1 (6 bases). V was trimmed by 7 bases and J by 6 bases, leaving 21 bases between them. Germline V gene data show CDR1 as MNHEY and CDR2 as SVGAGI. CDR3 length: 15 residues. CDR3 sequence reads: CASTSGGQGGHGYTF. The CDR3 region has the DNA TGTGCCAGCACCTCTGGGGGCCAGGGTGGTCATGGCTACACCTTC.

V and J are TRBV9 and TRBJ2-1; D remains unclear. The CDR3 is made up of 13 amino acids. V shed 4 bases and J shed 6 bases, with 11 bases lying between them. In germline, CDR1 is SGDLS, CDR2 YYNGEE. The CDR3 DNA follows: TGTGCCAGCAGCCCTCGGCCAGGCAATGAGCAGTTCTTC. It is translated as CASSPRPGNEQFF.

V is TRBV18 and J is TRBJ2-7; TRBD1 agrees at 7 bases. J was trimmed by 4 bases and V by 3 bases; bases with no gene match: 3. CDR1 and CDR2 from the germline V gene are KGHSH and LQKENI. The CDR3 is made up of 13 amino acids. The CDR3 sequence is CASSPEQGYEQYF. CDR3 sequence (DNA): TGTGCCAGCTCACCGGAACAGGGGTACGAGCAGTACTTC.

This chain's CDR3 is CASSALGGNEQYF. The CDR3 nucleotides read TGTGCCAGTAGTGCCCTCGGGGGAAACGAGCAGTACTTC. This chain joins TRBV19 and TRBJ2-7; perhaps TRBD2 as D (6 bases). V was clipped by 5 bases and J by 5 bases, with 13 bases between them. The CDR3 contains 13 residues. Germline V gene data show CDR1 as LNHDA and CDR2 as SQIVND (reference sequence).

This chain connects TRBV27 to TRBJ2-3; D is perhaps TRBD2 (5 bases). The V and J ends lost 2 bases and 5 bases respectively, with 5 bases between them. The CDR3 runs to 12 residues. In germline, CDR1 is MNHEY, CDR2 SMNVEV (reference sequence). Here the CDR3 reads CASSLRGDTQYF. CDR3 sequence (DNA): TGTGCCAGCAGTTTACGGGGAGATACGCAGTATTTT.

Comment on this clone: At one of its ends the junction is not consistent with the germline gene, which may arise from a read error. The V call is TRBV19, the J call TRBJ1-2, with D hard to call. Germline-derived CDR1 and CDR2 are LNHDA and SQIVND (reference sequence). The CDR3 is made up of 12 amino acids. CDR3 residues: CASSIDLRWPSF. The CDR3 nucleotides read TGTGCCAGTAGTATAGATCTCCGATGGCCCTCCTTC.

V is TRBV30 and J is TRBJ1-2; 7 bases are shared with TRBD1. The J segment lost 7 bases and the V segment lost 1 base, leaving 3 bases of the junction unmatched. The V gene's germline CDR1 is GTSNPN and CDR2 SVGIG (reference sequence). The CDR3 is 12 residues long. The CDR3 loop reads CAWSGGGAGYTF. The CDR3 DNA reads TGTGCCTGGAGTGGAGGGGGCGCTGGCTACACCTTC.

The V call is TRBV19, the J call TRBJ1-2; D uncertain. The V end lost 8 bases, the J end lost 3 bases, and 16 bases lay between the germline ends. The CDR3 contains 14 residues. From germline, CDR1 is LNHDA and CDR2 SQIVND (reference sequence). CDR3 residues: CASGPNEHYYGYTF. Written as DNA, the CDR3 is TGTGCCAGTGGGCCAAACGAACATTACTATGGCTACACCTTC.

V gene TRBV11-2 combines with J gene TRBJ2-7; TRBD2 is a possible D gene (6 bases). V lost 2 bases and J lost 3, with 14 bases in between. There are 15 residues in the CDR3. Germline V gene sequence: CDR1 SGHAT, CDR2 FQNNGV. Written as DNA, the CDR3 is TGTGCCAGCAGCTTAACCCCTAGCGCATTCTACGAGCAGTACTTC. Its protein is CASSLTPSAFYEQYF.

This clone appeared once. The CDR3: CASAGPTGELFF. CDR3 coding DNA: TGTGCCAGCGCGGGGCCCACCGGGGAGCTGTTTTTT. This chain uses TRBV28 with TRBJ2-2; a possible D gene is TRBD2 (6 bases). The CDR3 consists of 12 residues. CDR1 and CDR2 (germline): MDHEN, SYDVKM. V lost 8 bases and J 4 bases, leaving 8 bases between the germline ends.

With respect to this clone: The DNA is left out, because the CDR3 cannot be placed on it with certainty; the CDR3 is given as TCRdb lists it. The chain combines TRBV2 with TRBJ2-1; no DNA check was done on the table's D call, TRBD2. The CDR3 spans 19 amino acids, including both terminal residues. Per the germline V gene, CDR1 is SNHLY and CDR2 is FYNNEI. The chain's CDR3 is CASSEFVGSGSGPRGRVFF.

This clone is categorized as medium-sized. The genes are TRBV7-2 and TRBJ2-7; TRBD1 matches 7 bases. The CDR3 loop spans 15 amino acids. Germline assignment: CDR1 SGHTA and CDR2 FQGNSA. J was trimmed by 1 base and V by 1 base; bases with no gene match: 4. This CDR3 is CASSLDWTGSYEQYF. DNA for the CDR3: TGTGCCAGCAGCTTAGATTGGACAGGATCCTACGAGCAGTACTTC.

CDR3 DNA sequence: TGTGCCAGCAGCTCACAGGGTGGGGAGACCCAGTACTTC. Amino acid sequence: CASSSQGGETQYF. The chain combines TRBV5-5 with TRBJ2-5, with D maybe TRBD1 (6 bases). Germline V gives CDR1 SGHKS, CDR2 YYEKEE (reference sequence). This CDR3 contains 13 residues. V was cut by 3 bases and J by 5 bases, with 11 bases left in between.

V usage is TRBV5-1 and J usage is TRBJ2-7, with 10 bases lining up with TRBD1. The trim removed 0 bases at V and 0 bases at J, leaving 12 bases unmatched. The length of the CDR3 is 19 residues. Germline V lookup: CDR1 SGHRS, CDR2 YFSETQ. The CDR3 nucleotides are TGCGCCAGCAGCTTGGCCGGGGGACAGGGGTTCTCGAGCTCCTACGAGCAGTACTTC. Residues: CASSLAGGQGFSSSYEQYF.

The V call is TRBV19, the J call TRBJ1-5; 7 bases fit TRBD1. Germline CDR1 LNHDA, CDR2 SQIVND (reference sequence). V trimming: 6 bases; J trimming: 2 bases; junction bases outside the gene matches: 7. CDR3 length: 15 amino acids. CDR3 bases: TGTGCCAGTAGCCTGGCACAGGGGCGCAATCAGCCCCAGCATTTT. Translating it yields CASSLAQGRNQPQHF. Complete variable domain (other parts from reference TRBV19 and TRBJ1-5): DGGITQSPKYLFRKEGQNVTLSCEQNLNHDAMYWYRQDPGQGLRLIYYSQIVNDFQKGDIAEGYSVSREKKESFPLTVTSAQKNPTAFYLCASSLAQGRNQPQHFGDGTRLSIL.

This rearrangement joins TRBV5-1 to TRBJ1-2; 7 bases fit TRBD1. Germline trimming cut 4 bases from V and 5 bases from J; bases unmatched to any gene: 8. This CDR3 region has 14 residues. CDR1 is SGHRS and CDR2 is YFSETQ in the germline V gene. This chain's CDR3 is CASSQGDGKYGYTF. In DNA, the CDR3 is TGCGCCAGCAGCCAGGGGGACGGAAAATATGGCTACACCTTC. The full variable domain, its missing parts supplied by reference TRBV5-1 and TRBJ1-2, is KAGVTQTPRYLIKTRGQQVTLSCSPISGHRSVSWYQQTPGQGLQFLFEYFSETQRNKGNFPGRFSGRQFSNSRSEMNVSTLELGDSALYLCASSQGDGKYGYTFGSGTRLTVV.

The CDR3 region has the DNA TGTGCCAGCATGCGGACAGGGAACACTGAAGCTTTCTTT. Protein sequence: CASMRTGNTEAFF. The chain couples TRBV6-6 to TRBJ1-1; 7 bases agree with TRBD1. Germline assignment: CDR1 MNHNY and CDR2 SVGAGI (reference sequence). The CDR3 has 13 amino acids. V was pared by 7 bases and J by 1 base, with 3 bases of the junction left unmatched.

The count of this clone is one. The chain links TRBV6-9 to TRBJ2-7, with D possibly TRBD1 on 6 matching bases. The CDR3 spans 11 residues. Germline V gives CDR1 MNHGY, CDR2 SVAAGI. Trimming left V 11 bases short and J 3 bases short, with 11 bases between. The CDR3 nucleotides read TGTGCCCGTGGGACATACTACGAGCAGTACTTC. As protein: CARGTYYEQYF.

The chain carries TRBV27 and TRBJ2-7, with TRBD2 matching over 10 bases. Trimming took 3 bases from V and 5 from J; bases not matched to a gene: 7. Germline values: CDR1 MNHEY, CDR2 SMNVEV (reference sequence). CDR3 length: 15 amino acids. The CDR3 spells CASSLGGTSVHEQYF. The CDR3 DNA follows: TGTGCCAGCAGTTTGGGAGGGACTAGCGTACACGAGCAGTACTTC.

The CDR3 loop reads CASSPKHATGAGNTIYF. In nucleotides, the CDR3 is TGTGCCAGCAGCCCTAAACACGCGACAGGGGCTGGAAACACCATATATTTT. The rearrangement joins TRBV5-6 to TRBJ1-3, with 8 bases identical to TRBD1. The V gene end was trimmed by 4 bases and the J gene end by 2 bases; junction bases not matched to a gene: 11. Per the germline V gene, CDR1 is SGHDT and CDR2 is YYEEEE. This CDR3 has 17 amino acids. The whole variable domain, filled in from reference TRBV5-6 and TRBJ1-3, reads DAGVTQSPTHLIKTRGQQVTLRCSPKSGHDTVSWYQQALGQGPQFIFQYYEEEERQRGNFPDRFSGHQFPNYSSELNVNALLLGDSALYLCASSPKHATGAGNTIYFGEGSWLTVV.

The chain recombines TRBV5-4 with TRBJ2-2; 9 bases match TRBD1. Germline V gene data show CDR1 as SGHNT and CDR2 as YYREEE (reference sequence). The CDR3 totals 14 residues. J lost 11 bases, V lost 0 bases, and 5 bases had no gene match. The CDR3: CASSLGSTGGELFF. DNA of the CDR3: TGTGCCAGCAGCTTGGGGTCGACAGGGGGTGAGCTGTTTTTT.

V gene TRBV27 combines with J gene TRBJ1-5; weak D call: TRBD1 (5 bases). The V end was cut by 2 bases, the J end by 0 bases, with 8 bases between. Germline assignment: CDR1 MNHEY and CDR2 SMNVEV (reference sequence). The CDR3 is 15 residues long. The CDR3 is CASSLIRASNQPQHF. DNA of the CDR3: TGTGCCAGCAGTTTAATCAGGGCTAGCAATCAGCCCCAGCATTTT.